Listed here is a single T cell receptor beta chain. Its antigen has not been determined. No base quality values were provided; no much bigger clone lies one nucleotide off. The library was built by means of the immunoSEQ multiplex PCR assay. Not all clones reach the TCRdb copy of this immuneACCESS table, which keeps in-frame sequences only. Checked studies attribute under half of the gap to unresolved V genes and leave the rest unexplained. The sample table lists around 80,000 clones, roughly 98% of them with a count of one. Clones ranked in the top ten supply roughly 0.16% of the sample. This entry belongs to a study of technical replicates of blood from several donors (dated by TCRdb to about 2017). This sequence originates from a human donor in good health. Sequencing was carried out using T cells isolated from PBMCs.

The CDR3 region has the sequence CASSYRTGNTEAFF. Read as DNA, the sequence is TGTGCCAGCAGTTATCGGACAGGGAACACTGAAGCTTTCTTT. This sequence uses TRBV27 and TRBJ1-1, with 7 bases aligning to TRBD1. Spanning cysteine to phenylalanine, the CDR3 consists of 14 amino acids. The only DNA kept is the CDR3, 42 bases in frame from the first base. V is trimmed back by 4 bases and J by 1 base, and the junction contains 3 bases that no gene match accounts for. CDR1 and CDR2 are drawn from the germline V gene (reference sequence): MNHEY, SMNVEV.